The clone carrying this T cell receptor (beta chain) was seen repeatedly, ten times or more. Each CDR3 protein is one row after TCRdb ran MiXCR on the 5' RACE reads. The sample yields 350,000 to 400,000 distinct CDR3 sequences, 8.5% to 10% seen once. This CDR3 region has 15 residues. Germline CDR1 is KGHDR and CDR2 is SFDVKD. Trimming took 7 bases from V and 8 from J, leaving 22 bases between them. The sample originates from a study of identical twins. The origin of this receptor is a woman aged 45-65 years in good health. The chain joins TRBV24-1 to TRBJ1-2, with TRBD1 as a possible D gene (6 bases). Input material: naive T cells sorted from blood. The CDR3 DNA sequence: TGTGCCACCAGACCAGGTCTGCTGGGGGCAGGGGGCTACACCTTC. This translates into CATRPGLLGAGGYTF.